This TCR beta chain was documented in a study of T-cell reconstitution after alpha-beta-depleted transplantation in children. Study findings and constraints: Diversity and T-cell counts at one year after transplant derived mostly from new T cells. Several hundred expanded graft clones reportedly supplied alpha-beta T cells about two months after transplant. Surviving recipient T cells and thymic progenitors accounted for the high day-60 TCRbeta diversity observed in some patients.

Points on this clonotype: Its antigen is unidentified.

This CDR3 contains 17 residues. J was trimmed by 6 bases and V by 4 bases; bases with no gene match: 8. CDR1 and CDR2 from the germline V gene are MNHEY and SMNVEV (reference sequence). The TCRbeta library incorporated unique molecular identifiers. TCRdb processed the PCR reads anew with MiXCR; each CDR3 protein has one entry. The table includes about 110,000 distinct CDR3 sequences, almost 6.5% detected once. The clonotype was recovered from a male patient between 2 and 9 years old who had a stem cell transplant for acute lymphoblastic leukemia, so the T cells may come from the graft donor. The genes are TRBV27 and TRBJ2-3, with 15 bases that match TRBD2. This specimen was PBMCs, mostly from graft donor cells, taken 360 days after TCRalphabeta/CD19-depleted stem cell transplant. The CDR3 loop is CASSSSGTSGRWDTQYF. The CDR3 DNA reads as TGTGCCAGCAGTTCCTCAGGGACTAGCGGGAGGTGGGATACGCAGTATTTT.